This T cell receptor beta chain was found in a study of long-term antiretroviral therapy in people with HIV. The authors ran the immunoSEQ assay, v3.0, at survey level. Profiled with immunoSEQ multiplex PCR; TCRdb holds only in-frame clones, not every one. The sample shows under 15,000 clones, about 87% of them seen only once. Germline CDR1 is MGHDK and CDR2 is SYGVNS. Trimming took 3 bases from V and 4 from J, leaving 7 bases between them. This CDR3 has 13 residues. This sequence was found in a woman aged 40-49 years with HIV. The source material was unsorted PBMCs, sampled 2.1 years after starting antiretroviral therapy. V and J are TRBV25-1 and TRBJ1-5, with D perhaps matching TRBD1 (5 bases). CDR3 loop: CASSDGGNQPQHF. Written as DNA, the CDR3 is TGTGCCAGCAGTGACGGGGGGAATCAGCCCCAGCATTTT.